This TCR beta chain came from a study of T cells in localized non-small cell lung cancer. Study-wide results and limits: It was uninvolved adjacent lung that showed the highest T cell clonality, exceeding tumor. There was an association of higher blood T cell density with longer overall survival. The study detected a median approximately 50 of the top 100 tumor clones in adjacent lung.

Note on this clone: The target antigen is unknown.

The CDR3 has 14 amino acids. Looked up from germline, CDR1 is SEHNR and CDR2 is FQNEAQ (reference sequence). V was pared by 6 bases and J by 8 bases, with 12 bases of the junction left unmatched. The repertoire was sequenced with immunoSEQ multiplex PCR; TCRdb's copy has only in-frame clones and lacks some. This table has around 36,000 clones, around 79% appearing once. The sequence came from a woman aged 35-75 years with stage II squamous cell lung carcinoma. The chain has TRBV7-9 and TRBJ1-2; TRBD1 agrees at 7 bases. The specimen comprised PBMCs, sampled before any cancer treatment. The CDR3: CASRPTRGPSGYTF. The CDR3 DNA sequence: TGTGCCAGCAGGCCTACTAGGGGGCCGTCCGGCTACACCTTC.